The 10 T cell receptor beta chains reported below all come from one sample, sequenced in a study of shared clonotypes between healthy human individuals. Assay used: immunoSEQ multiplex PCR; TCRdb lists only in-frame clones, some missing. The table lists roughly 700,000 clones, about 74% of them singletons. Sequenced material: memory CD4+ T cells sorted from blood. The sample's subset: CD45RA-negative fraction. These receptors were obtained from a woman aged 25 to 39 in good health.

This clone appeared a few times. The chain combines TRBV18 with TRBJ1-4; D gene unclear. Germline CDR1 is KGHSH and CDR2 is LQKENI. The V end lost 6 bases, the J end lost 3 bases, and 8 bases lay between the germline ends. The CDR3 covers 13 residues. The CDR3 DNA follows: TGTGCCAGCTCCGAGTCCCCTAATGAAAAACTGTTTTTT. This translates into CASSESPNEKLFF.

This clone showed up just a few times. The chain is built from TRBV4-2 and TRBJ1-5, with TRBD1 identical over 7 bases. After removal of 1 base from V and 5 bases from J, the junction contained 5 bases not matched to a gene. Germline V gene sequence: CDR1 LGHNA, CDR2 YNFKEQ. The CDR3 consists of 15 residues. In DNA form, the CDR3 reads TGTGCCAGCAGCCAAGCCGGGACAGCTTATCAGCCCCAGCATTTT. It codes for CASSQAGTAYQPQHF.

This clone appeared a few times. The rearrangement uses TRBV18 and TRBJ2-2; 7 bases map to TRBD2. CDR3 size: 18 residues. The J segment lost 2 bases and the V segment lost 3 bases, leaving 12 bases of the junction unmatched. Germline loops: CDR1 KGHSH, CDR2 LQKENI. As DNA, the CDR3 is TGTGCCAGCTCACCTTATCGCGTCGGACTAGGAAACACCGGGGAGCTGTTTTTT. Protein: CASSPYRVGLGNTGELFF. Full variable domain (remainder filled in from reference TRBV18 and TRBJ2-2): NAGVMQNPRHLVRRRGQEARLRCSPMKGHSHVYWYRQLPEEGLKFMVYLQKENIIDESGMPKERFSAEFPKEGPSILRIQQVVRGDSAAYFCASSPYRVGLGNTGELFFGEGSRLTVL.

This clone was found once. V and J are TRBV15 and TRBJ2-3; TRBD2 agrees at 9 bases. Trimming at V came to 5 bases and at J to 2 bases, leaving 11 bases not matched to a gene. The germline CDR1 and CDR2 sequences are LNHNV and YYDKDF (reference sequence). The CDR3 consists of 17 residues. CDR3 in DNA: TGTGCCACCAGCCTGTGGGGGTCTAGCGGGACCACAGATACGCAGTATTTT. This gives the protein CATSLWGSSGTTDTQYF.

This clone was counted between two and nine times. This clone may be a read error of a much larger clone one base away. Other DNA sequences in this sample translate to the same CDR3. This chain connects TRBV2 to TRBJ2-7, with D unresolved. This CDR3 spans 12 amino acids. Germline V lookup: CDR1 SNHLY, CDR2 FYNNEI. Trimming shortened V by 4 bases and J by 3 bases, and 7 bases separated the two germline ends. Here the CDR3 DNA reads TGTGCCAGCAGTGGGCAGAGCTACGAGCAGTACTTC. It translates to CASSGQSYEQYF.

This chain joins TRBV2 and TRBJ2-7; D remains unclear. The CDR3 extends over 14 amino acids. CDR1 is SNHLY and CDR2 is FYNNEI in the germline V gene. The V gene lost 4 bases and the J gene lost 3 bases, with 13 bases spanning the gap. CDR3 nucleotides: TGTGCCAGCAGTGTCGGGTCCAGCATCTACGAGCAGTACTTC. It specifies CASSVGSSIYEQYF.

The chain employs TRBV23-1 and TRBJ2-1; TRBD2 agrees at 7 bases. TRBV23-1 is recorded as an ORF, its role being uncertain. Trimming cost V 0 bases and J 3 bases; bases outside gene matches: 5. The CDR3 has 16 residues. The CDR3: CASSQSGSGIYNEQFF. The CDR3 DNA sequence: TGCGCCAGCAGTCAATCGGGGAGCGGGATCTACAATGAGCAGTTCTTC.

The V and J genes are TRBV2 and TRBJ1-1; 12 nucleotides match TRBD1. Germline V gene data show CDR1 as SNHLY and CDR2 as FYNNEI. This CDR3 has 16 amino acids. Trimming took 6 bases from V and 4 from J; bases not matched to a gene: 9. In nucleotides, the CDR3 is TGTGCCAGCAGCCACGGCGGGACAGGGGGCTTCACTGAAGCTTTCTTT. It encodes CASSHGGTGGFTEAFF. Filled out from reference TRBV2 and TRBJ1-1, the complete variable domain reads EPEVTQTPSHQVTQMGQEVILRCVPISNHLYFYWYRQILGQKVEFLVSFYNNEISEKSEIFDDQFSVERPDGSNFTLKIRSTKLEDSAMYFCASSHGGTGGFTEAFFGQGTRLTVV.

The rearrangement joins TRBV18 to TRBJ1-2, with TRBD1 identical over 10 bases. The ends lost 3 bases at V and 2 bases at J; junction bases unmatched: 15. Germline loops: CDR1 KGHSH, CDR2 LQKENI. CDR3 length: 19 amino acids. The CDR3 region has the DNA TGTGCCAGCTCACCGGCGACAGGGGGCGACTTTTTAGAGAACTATGGCTACACCTTC. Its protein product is CASSPATGGDFLENYGYTF.

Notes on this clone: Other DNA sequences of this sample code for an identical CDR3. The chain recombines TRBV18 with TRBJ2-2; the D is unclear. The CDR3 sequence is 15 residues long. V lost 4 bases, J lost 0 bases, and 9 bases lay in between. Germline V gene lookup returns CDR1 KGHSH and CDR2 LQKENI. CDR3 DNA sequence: TGTGCCAGCTCACGGTCGGCTTCGAACACCGGGGAGCTGTTTTTT. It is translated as CASSRSASNTGELFF.